Listed here is a single T cell receptor (beta chain). Its antigen is not identified. The data stem from a study of cytomegalovirus exposure and HLA in healthy donors. Looking at the study overall: Prior work identified around 120 million unique TCR beta sequences in some 200 million T cells. Overall study findings and caveats: Researchers catalogued over 150 TCR beta chains as cytomegalovirus-associated.

The CDR3 sequence is 15 residues long. Germline assignment: CDR1 SEHNR and CDR2 FQNEAQ (reference sequence). V trimming: 5 bases; J trimming: 5 bases; junction bases outside the gene matches: 7. Despite likely unrecorded immune exposures, the donors were nominally healthy at the time of sampling. Both 60 Vbeta primers and 13 Jbeta primers went into the PCR. In the original workflow: Later, an analysis found around 80 million unique TCR beta chains, and roughly 9.9 million of these were shared. Sequenced by immunoSEQ multiplex PCR; TCRdb stores in-frame clones only, minus some. Clonal size and the V and J genes are those of that table, whereas D and trimming came from the DNA. The sample has approximately 290,000 clones, under 90% seen once; the top ten hold 0.3% to 0.35%.

The specimen was PBMCs. This sequence was found in a girl aged 2 to 9 in good health and CMV-seronegative. The chain joins TRBV7-9 to TRBJ1-5; 9 bases are shared with TRBD1. The chain's CDR3 is CASSTGTGLHQPQHF. CDR3 DNA: TGTGCCAGCAGCACCGGGACAGGGTTGCATCAGCCCCAGCATTTT. Together with reference TRBV7-9 and TRBJ1-5, the CDR3 gives the full variable domain: DTGVSQNPRHKITKRGQNVTFRCDPISEHNRLYWYRQTLGQGPEFLTYFQNEAQLEKSRLLSDRFSAERPKGSFSTLEIQRTEQGDSAMYLCASSTGTGLHQPQHFGDGTRLSIL.